This T cell receptor beta chain was captured by sequencing in a study of T cell responses to AZD1222 COVID-19 vaccine. This table comes from immunoSEQ multiplex PCR, and its TCRdb copy is limited to in-frame clones, with some not included. This table has about 150,000 clones, about 88% appearing once. This CDR3 comprises 15 residues. Per the germline V gene, CDR1 is SGDLS and CDR2 is YYNGEE. V was trimmed by 0 bases and J by 5 bases, leaving 11 bases between them. This material consisted of peripheral blood, taken on day 0 of AZD1222 vaccination. The rearrangement uses TRBV9 and TRBJ1-4; D call uncertain. The receptor's source is an adult in good health. The DNA for the CDR3 is TGTGCCAGCAGCGTAGGGGGTGCCGGGAATGAAAAACTGTTTTTT. Amino acid sequence: CASSVGGAGNEKLFF.